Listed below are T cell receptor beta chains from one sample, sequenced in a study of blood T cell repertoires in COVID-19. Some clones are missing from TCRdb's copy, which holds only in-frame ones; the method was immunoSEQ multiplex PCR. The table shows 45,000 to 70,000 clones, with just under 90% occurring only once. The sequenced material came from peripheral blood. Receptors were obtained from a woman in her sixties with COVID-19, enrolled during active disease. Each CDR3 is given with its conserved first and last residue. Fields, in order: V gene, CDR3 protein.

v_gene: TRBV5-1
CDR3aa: CASSFGGQNYGYTF

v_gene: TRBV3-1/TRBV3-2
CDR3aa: CASSRDIQVYNSPLHF

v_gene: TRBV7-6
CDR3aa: CASSLASGRAGDTQYF

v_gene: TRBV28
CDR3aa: CASSSTGRGQPQHF

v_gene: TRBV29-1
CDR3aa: CSVGQGDDYGYTF

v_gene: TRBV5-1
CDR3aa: CASSFAGSNYGYTF

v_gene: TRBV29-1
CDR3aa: CSVGDRDYGYTF

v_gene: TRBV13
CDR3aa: CASSSSYEQYF

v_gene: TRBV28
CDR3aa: CASNGENEQFF

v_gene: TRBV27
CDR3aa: CASSLGVSGSYNEQFF

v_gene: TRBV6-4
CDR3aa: CASSPGTGSSETQYF

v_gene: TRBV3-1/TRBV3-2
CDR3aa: CASSRYLAGGSEQYF

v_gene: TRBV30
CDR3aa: CAWSAGTGATGANVLTF

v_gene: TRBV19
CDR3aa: CASTFSGGNNEQFF

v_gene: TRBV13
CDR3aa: CASKTNQGASGELFF

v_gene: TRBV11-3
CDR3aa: CASSSWRDTEAFF

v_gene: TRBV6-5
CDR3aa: CASSYFRTGAGTEAFF

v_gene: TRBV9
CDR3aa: CASTESTSGLPITDTQYF

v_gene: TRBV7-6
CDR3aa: CASRRTQSSYNSPLHF

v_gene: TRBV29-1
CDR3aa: CTVSASPRGGETQYF

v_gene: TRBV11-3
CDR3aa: CASSLTESGTGLAGTYEQYF

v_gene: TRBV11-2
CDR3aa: CASSLLLGLPTTDTQYF

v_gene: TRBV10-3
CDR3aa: CAKPSGMDYNEQFF

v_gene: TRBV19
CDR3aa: CASSIVGHTNQPQHF

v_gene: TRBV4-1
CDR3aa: CASSQDSDEQFF

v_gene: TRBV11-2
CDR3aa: CASSSGQAYSYEQYF

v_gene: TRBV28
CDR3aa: CASSLFGQGVNNEQFF

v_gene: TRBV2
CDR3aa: CASLADRKVEQFF

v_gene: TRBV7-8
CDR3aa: CASSTDSSGNTIYF

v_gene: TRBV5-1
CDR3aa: CASSLSDSPAGNEKLFF

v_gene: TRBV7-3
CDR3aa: CASSFTGRFEAFF

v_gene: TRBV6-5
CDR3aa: CASSYSWSSGTLEQFF

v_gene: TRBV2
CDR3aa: CASSMYEKLFF

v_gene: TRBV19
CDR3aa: CASSITGTGEKLFF

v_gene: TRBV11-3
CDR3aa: CASSLSPETNTGELFF

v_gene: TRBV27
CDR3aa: CASSPFPGEWDTEAFF

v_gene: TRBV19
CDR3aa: CASSITFRGGTGELFF

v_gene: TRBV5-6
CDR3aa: CASSLQGSGIGNTIYF

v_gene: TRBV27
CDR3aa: CASTKSGGSGANVLTF

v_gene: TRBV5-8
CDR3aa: CASSSRPGGAVSTDTQYF

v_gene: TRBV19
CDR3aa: CASSRDSPLHF

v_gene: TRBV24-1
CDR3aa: CATSDNGSHNEQFF

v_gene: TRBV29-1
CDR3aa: CSVEDLEGYTF

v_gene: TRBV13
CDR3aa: CASSARGSAYNSPLHF

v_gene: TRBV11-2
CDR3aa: CASSAYRDGFGNQPQHF